The T cell receptor beta chain described here comes from a study of cytomegalovirus exposure and HLA in healthy donors. General observations from the study: In a later analysis, HLA-associated beta chains showed higher expansion and lower generation probabilities than comparable chains.

This clone was picked up one time. Its antigen is still unknown. Primers: 60 Vbeta forward and 13 Jbeta reverse. Some clones are missing from TCRdb's copy, which holds only in-frame ones; the method was immunoSEQ multiplex PCR. This table holds some 170,000 clones, 77% found once. The CDR3 covers 15 residues. Germline V gene data show CDR1 as LNHDA and CDR2 as SQIVND (reference sequence). V gave up 4 bases and J gave up 2 bases; unmatched junction bases: 7. Sequencing was done on a sample of PBMCs. This receptor was obtained from a woman aged 25 to 39 in good health and CMV-seronegative. The chain combines TRBV19 with TRBJ2-5; 7 positions match TRBD1. CDR3 in DNA: TGTGCCAGTAGTAGGTACAGGGGCCGTCAAGAGACCCAGTACTTC. It translates to CASSRYRGRQETQYF.